Below are 9 T cell receptor beta chains sequenced from a single sample in a study of T cells in Graves' hyperthyroidism and ophthalmopathy. The investigators amplified TCR beta CDR3 regions from RNA transcripts. TCR CDR3 underwent first-round RT-PCR with the HTBI primer set. TCRdb processed the multiplex PCR reads anew with MiXCR; each CDR3 protein has one entry. The sample has under 550,000 distinct CDR3 sequences; about an eighth are singletons. The specimen sequenced was blood. Source of these receptors: a woman under 30 with Graves' hyperthyroidism.

This clonotype was recorded a few times. The J gene is TRBJ2-5, the V gene TRBV6-1, with TRBD2 matching 9 bases. Germline CDR1 MNHNS, CDR2 SASEGT. The trim removed 4 bases at V and 6 bases at J, leaving 9 bases unmatched. The CDR3 is 15 amino acids. CDR3 region: CASSVSAGGGKTQYF. CDR3 sequence (DNA): TGTGCCAGCAGTGTGTCAGCGGGAGGCGGGAAGACCCAGTACTTC.

This clonotype was seen a few times. The J gene is TRBJ2-2, the V gene TRBV14; 11 positions match TRBD2. The CDR3 extends over 16 amino acids. Germline trimming cut 1 base from V and 7 bases from J; bases unmatched to any gene: 5. CDR1 and CDR2 (germline): SGHDN, FVKESK. CDR3 nucleotide sequence: TGTGCCAGCAGCCAAGTAGTCGGACTAGCGGGCGGGGAGCTGTTTTTT. It specifies CASSQVVGLAGGELFF.

This rearrangement joins TRBV11-2 to TRBJ2-6; D tentatively reads TRBD1 or TRBD2 (5 bases each). The CDR3 covers 18 residues. Trimming took off 0 bases at V and 5 bases at J, with 17 bases between the two ends. Per the germline V gene, CDR1 is SGHAT and CDR2 is FQNNGV. CDR3 in DNA: TGTGCCAGCAGCTTAGATAACACCGGGACCACACGGGCCAACGTCCTGACTTTC. Encoded protein: CASSLDNTGTTRANVLTF. Together with reference TRBV11-2 and TRBJ2-6, the CDR3 gives the full variable domain: EAGVAQSPRYKIIEKRQSVAFWCNPISGHATLYWYQQILGQGPKLLIQFQNNGVVDDSQLPKDRFSAERLKGVDSTLKIQPAKLEDSAVYLCASSLDNTGTTRANVLTFGAGSRLTVL.

A note on this clonotype: This may stem from a read error, because a much larger clone lies one nucleotide away. The J gene is TRBJ2-5, the V gene TRBV20-1; D possibly corresponds to TRBD2 (6 bases). The CDR3 is 15 amino acids. The ends were cut back, 3 bases at V and 7 bases at J, with 21 bases in the middle. The germline CDR1 and CDR2 sequences are DFQATT and SNEGSKA (reference sequence). In DNA form, the CDR3 reads TGCAGTGCTAGGCGCGGGGATGAGGACCAGTCGACCCAGTACTTC. Protein product: CSARRGDEDQSTQYF.

This clonotype has at least ten counts. The chain is built from TRBV27 and TRBJ2-7, with D unclear. The V gene lost 8 bases and the J gene lost 0 bases, with 17 bases spanning the gap. Germline V gene lookup returns CDR1 MNHEY and CDR2 SMNVEV (reference sequence). The CDR3 totals 15 residues. CDR3 in amino acids: CASGDIDAVSYEQYF. For the CDR3, the DNA is TGTGCCAGCGGGGATATCGACGCGGTCTCCTACGAGCAGTACTTC.

This clonotype was observed a handful of times. The chain combines TRBV18 with TRBJ1-2, with 7 nucleotides matching TRBD1. V lost 5 bases, J lost 14 bases, and 14 bases stayed unmatched. CDR1 and CDR2 (germline): KGHSH, LQKENI. This CDR3 comprises 13 residues. The CDR3 bases are TGTGCCAGCTCATCGGGACCCGACAGGGTGCTTACCTTC. Amino acid sequence: CASSSGPDRVLTF.

The chain recombines TRBV27 with TRBJ2-1, with 10 bases aligning to TRBD1. The germline V gene encodes CDR1 MNHEY and CDR2 SMNVEV (reference sequence). This CDR3 spans 14 amino acids. Germline trimming cut 10 bases from V and 4 bases from J; bases unmatched to any gene: 7. As DNA, the CDR3 is TGTGCCACGATTGGGACAGGGGAATACAATGAGCAGTTCTTC. Amino acids: CATIGTGEYNEQFF.

This clonotype was detected only a few times. The chain employs TRBV24-1 and TRBJ2-7; the D is unclear. CDR3 length: 13 amino acids. Trimming cost V 3 bases and J 6 bases, with 11 bases left between them. Germline CDR1 reads KGHDR; CDR2 reads SFDVKD. CDR3 DNA sequence: TGTGCCACCAGTGATCCACCGGGCCCCGAGCAGTACTTC. The encoded protein is CATSDPPGPEQYF.

V gene TRBV11-2 combines with J gene TRBJ2-1; 12 bases line up with TRBD2. The V and J ends lost 5 bases and 8 bases, in that order; junction bases with no gene match: 10. Per germline, CDR1 SGHAT and CDR2 FQNNGV. The CDR3 is made up of 16 amino acids. DNA of the CDR3: TGTGCCAGCAGCCAAACGACTAGCGGGAGCAGGCATGAGCAGTTCTTC. As protein: CASSQTTSGSRHEQFF. Together with reference TRBV11-2 and TRBJ2-1, the CDR3 gives the full variable domain: EAGVAQSPRYKIIEKRQSVAFWCNPISGHATLYWYQQILGQGPKLLIQFQNNGVVDDSQLPKDRFSAERLKGVDSTLKIQPAKLEDSAVYLCASSQTTSGSRHEQFFGPGTRLTVL.